Included here is one TCR beta chain sequence, with context. This clonotype was seen only a few times. Its antigen is still unknown. Base-call qualities are not available, and no considerably larger clone is one nucleotide away. The sample was run on an Illumina HiSeq 1500. TCRdb's own reprocessing of the public reads used fastp at Q25 and MiXCR and kept productive beta chains. Every entry covers one CDR3 protein and lists the most common genes and DNA from its rows. This sample lists 680,000 or so distinct CDR3 sequences; 35% to 45% were detected once. In total, the top ten clones hold more than 2.5% of the sample. CDR1 LNHDA and CDR2 SQIVND are derived from the germline V gene (reference sequence). Between the V and J ends, shortened by 3 bases and 6 bases respectively, the junction contains 14 bases. There are 14 amino acids in the CDR3, from cysteine to phenylalanine inclusive. The only DNA kept is the CDR3, 42 bases in frame from the first base.

These data come from a study of T cell repertoires in cytomegalovirus infection (dated by TCRdb to about 2019). In the study overall: The HLA type of each donor mattered for the analysis, because public TCR beta signatures pointed to carriage of CMV infection along with the matching HLA type.

General conclusions and limits of the study: In both this cohort and an independent roughly 330-donor cohort, the cumulative frequency of public TCR beta family members distinguished carriers of CMV infection plus the relevant HLA type. In the ex vivo response, HLA-C-restricted CMV-specific TCR beta clonotypes were dominant, and in two of eight donors the single most frequent clonotype came from this HLA-C-restricted group.

The source material was PBMCs. Recombination linked TRBV19 to TRBJ1-1; the D gene remains uncertain. The receptor's source is a human donor in good health (CMV status not recorded). Some clones in this sample may be carry-over from other donors' samples. This receptor has the CDR3 CASSIEGQTSEAFF. Read as DNA, the sequence is TGTGCCAGTAGTATTGAGGGTCAGACCTCTGAAGCTTTCTTT.